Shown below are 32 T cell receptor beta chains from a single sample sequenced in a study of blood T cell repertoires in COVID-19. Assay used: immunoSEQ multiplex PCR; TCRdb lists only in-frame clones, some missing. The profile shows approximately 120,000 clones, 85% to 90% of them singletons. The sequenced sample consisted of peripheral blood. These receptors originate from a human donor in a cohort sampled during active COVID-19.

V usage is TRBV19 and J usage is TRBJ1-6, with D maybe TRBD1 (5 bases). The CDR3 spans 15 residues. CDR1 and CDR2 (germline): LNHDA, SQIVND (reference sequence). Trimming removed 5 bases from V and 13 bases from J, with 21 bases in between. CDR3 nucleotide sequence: TGTGCCAGTAGTCCTCTCGACAGATACGAGAGGCCCCTCCACTTT. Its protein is CASSPLDRYERPLHF.

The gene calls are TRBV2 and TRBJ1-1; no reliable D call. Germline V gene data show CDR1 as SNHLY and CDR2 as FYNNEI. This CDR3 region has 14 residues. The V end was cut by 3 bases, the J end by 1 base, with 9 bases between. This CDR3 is CASSDLPWNTEAFF. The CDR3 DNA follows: TGTGCCAGCAGTGATCTACCCTGGAACACTGAAGCTTTCTTT.

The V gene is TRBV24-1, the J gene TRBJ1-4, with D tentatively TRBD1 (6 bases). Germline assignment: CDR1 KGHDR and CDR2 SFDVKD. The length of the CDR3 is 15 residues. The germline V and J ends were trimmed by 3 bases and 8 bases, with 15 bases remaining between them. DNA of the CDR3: TGTGCCACCAGTGATCCGACAGGAGGTGGAGAAAAACTGTTTTTT. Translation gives CATSDPTGGGEKLFF.

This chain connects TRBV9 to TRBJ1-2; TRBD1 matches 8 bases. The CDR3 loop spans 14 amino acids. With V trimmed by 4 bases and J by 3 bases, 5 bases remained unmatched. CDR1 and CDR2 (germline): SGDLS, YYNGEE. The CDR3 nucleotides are TGTGCCAGCAGCTCAGGGACAGGTTACTATGGCTACACCTTC. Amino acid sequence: CASSSGTGYYGYTF.

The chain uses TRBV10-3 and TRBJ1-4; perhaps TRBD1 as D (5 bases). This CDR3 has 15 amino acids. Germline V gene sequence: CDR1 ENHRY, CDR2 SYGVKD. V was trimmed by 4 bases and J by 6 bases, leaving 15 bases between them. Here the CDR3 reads CAISVDGGGYEKLFF. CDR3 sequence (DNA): TGTGCCATCAGTGTTGATGGCGGGGGATATGAAAAACTGTTTTTT.

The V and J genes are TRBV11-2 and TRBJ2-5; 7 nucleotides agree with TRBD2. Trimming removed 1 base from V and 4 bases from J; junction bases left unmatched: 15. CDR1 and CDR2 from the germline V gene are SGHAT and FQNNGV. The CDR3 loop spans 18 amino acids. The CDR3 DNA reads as TGTGCCAGCAGCTTAGGGGTTGGTGGGAGGGGAGGCCCAGAGACCCAGTACTTC. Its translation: CASSLGVGGRGGPETQYF.

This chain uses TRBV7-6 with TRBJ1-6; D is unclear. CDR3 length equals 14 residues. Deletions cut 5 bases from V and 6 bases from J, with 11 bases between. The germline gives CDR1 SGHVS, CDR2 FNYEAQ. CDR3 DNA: TGTGCCAGCAGCCGACCGGGGTCTAATTCACCCCTCCACTTT. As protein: CASSRPGSNSPLHF.

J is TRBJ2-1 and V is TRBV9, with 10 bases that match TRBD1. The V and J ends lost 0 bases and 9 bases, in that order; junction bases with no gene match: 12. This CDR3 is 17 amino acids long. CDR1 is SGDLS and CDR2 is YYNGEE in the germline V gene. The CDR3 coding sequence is TGTGCCAGCAGCGTAGTTCCAGGACAGGGGGGATCAAGTGAGCAGTTCTTC. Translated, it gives CASSVVPGQGGSSEQFF.

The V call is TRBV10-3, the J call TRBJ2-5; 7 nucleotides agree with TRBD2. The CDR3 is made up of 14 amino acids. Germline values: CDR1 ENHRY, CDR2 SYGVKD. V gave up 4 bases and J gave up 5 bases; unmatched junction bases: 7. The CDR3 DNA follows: TGTGCCATCAGTGCCCCTGGGGAGGGCGAGACCCAGTACTTC. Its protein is CAISAPGEGETQYF.

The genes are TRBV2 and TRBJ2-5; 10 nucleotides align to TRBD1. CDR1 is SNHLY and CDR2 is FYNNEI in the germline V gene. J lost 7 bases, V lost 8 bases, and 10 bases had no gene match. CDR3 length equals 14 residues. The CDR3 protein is CASSEDRGLGTQYF. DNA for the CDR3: TGTGCCAGCTCCGAGGACAGGGGGTTGGGGACCCAGTACTTC.

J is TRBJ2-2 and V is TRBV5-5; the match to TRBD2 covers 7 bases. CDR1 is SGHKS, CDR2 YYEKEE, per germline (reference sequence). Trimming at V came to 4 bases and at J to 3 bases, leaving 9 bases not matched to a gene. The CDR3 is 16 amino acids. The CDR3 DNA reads TGTGCCAGCAGCATCTCGGGACTACGATACACCGGGGAGCTGTTTTTT. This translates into CASSISGLRYTGELFF.

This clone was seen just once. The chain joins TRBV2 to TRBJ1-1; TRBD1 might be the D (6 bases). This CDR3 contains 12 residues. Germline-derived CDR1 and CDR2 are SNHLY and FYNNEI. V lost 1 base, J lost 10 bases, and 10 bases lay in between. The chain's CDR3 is CASSEGRGGAFF. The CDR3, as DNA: TGTGCCAGCAGTGAAGGGAGGGGGGGAGCTTTCTTT.

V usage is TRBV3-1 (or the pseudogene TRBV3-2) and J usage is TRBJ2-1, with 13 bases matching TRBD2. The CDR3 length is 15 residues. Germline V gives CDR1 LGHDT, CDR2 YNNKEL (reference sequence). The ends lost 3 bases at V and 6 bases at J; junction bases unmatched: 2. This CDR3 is CASSQRLAGGNEQFF. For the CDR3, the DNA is TGTGCCAGCAGCCAGCGACTAGCGGGAGGCAATGAGCAGTTCTTC.

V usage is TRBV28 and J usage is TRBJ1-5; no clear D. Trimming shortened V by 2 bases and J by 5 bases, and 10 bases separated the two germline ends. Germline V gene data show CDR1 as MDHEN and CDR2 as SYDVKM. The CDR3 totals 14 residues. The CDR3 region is CASSLTPRDQPQHF. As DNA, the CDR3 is TGTGCCAGCAGTTTAACGCCCCGGGATCAGCCCCAGCATTTT. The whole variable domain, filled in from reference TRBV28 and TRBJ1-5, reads DVKVTQSSRYLVKRTGEKVFLECVQDMDHENMFWYRQDPGLGLRLIYFSYDVKMKEKGDIPEGYSVSREKKERFSLILESASTNQTSMYLCASSLTPRDQPQHFGDGTRLSIL.

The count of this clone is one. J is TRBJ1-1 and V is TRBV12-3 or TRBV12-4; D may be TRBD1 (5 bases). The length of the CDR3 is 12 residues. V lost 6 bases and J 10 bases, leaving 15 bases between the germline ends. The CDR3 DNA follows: TGTGCCAGCAGACTACTCACCAGGGCAGCTTTCTTT. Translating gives CASRLLTRAAFF.

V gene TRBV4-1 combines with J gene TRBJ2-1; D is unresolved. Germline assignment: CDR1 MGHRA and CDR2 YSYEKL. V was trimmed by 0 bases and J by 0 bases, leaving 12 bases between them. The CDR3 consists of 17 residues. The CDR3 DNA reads TGCGCCAGCAGCCAAGATATAGCACCGAGCTCCTACAATGAGCAGTTCTTC. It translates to CASSQDIAPSSYNEQFF.

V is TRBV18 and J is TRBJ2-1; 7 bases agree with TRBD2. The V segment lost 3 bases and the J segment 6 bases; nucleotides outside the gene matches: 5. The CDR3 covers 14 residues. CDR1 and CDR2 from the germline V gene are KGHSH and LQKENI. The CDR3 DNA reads TGTGCCAGCTCACCGTCGGGAGGTAGCAATGAGCAGTTCTTC. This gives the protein CASSPSGGSNEQFF.

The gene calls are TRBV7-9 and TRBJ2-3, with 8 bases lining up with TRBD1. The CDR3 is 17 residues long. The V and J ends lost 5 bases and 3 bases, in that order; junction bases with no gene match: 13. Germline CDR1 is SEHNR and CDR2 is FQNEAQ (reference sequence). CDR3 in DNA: TGTGCCAGCAGCCCTAGGGTTACAGGGGGTTTGACAGATACGCAGTATTTT. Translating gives CASSPRVTGGLTDTQYF. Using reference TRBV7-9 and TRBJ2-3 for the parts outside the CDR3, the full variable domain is DTGVSQNPRHKITKRGQNVTFRCDPISEHNRLYWYRQTLGQGPEFLTYFQNEAQLEKSRLLSDRFSAERPKGSFSTLEIQRTEQGDSAMYLCASSPRVTGGLTDTQYFGPGTRLTVL.

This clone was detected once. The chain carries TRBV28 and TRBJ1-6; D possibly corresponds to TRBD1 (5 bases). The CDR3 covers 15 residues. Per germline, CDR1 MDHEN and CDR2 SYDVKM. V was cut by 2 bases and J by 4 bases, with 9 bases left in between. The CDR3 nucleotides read TGTGCCAGCAGTTTACGGGGGAAATATAATTCACCCCTCCACTTT. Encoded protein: CASSLRGKYNSPLHF.

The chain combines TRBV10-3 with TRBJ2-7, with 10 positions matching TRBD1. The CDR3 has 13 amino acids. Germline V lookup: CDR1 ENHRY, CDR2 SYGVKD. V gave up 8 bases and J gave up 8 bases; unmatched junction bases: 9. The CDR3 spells CAIEPLDRGKQYF. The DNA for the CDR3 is TGTGCCATCGAACCCCTGGACAGGGGGAAGCAGTACTTC.

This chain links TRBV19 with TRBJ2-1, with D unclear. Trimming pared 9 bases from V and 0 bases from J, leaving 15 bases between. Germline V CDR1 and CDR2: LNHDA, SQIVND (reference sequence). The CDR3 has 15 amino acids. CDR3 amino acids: CASRLIDTSYNEQFF. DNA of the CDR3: TGTGCCAGCAGGCTGATCGATACCTCCTACAATGAGCAGTTCTTC.

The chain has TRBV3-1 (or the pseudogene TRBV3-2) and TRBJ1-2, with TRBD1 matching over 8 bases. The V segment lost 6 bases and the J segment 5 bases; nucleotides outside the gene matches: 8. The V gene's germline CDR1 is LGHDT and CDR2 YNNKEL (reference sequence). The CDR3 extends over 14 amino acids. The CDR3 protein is CASRGQDRVYGYTF. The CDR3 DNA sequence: TGTGCCAGCAGGGGACAGGACAGGGTTTATGGCTACACCTTC.

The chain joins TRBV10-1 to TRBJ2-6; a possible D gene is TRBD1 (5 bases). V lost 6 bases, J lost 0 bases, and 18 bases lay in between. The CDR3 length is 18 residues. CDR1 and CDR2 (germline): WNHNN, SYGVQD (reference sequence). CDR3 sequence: CASRGRTAKNSGANVLTF. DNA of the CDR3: TGCGCCAGCAGGGGGCGAACAGCCAAAAACTCTGGGGCCAACGTCCTGACTTTC.

The CDR3 sequence: CASSTGQPSRGNQPQHF. CDR3 DNA: TGTGCCAGTAGTACGGGACAGCCCTCCCGGGGCAATCAGCCCCAGCATTTT. The J gene is TRBJ1-5, the V gene TRBV19; 7 nucleotides match TRBD1. Germline lookup yields CDR1 LNHDA and CDR2 SQIVND (reference sequence). The CDR3 is 17 amino acids. Unmatched junction bases numbered 11, after V lost 4 bases and J lost 2 bases.

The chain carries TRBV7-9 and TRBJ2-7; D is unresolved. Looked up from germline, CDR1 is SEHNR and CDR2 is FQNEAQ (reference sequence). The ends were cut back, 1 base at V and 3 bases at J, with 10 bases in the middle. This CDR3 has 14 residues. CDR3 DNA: TGTGCCAGCAGCTTAGACAGCCTACGCTACGAGCAGTACTTC. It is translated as CASSLDSLRYEQYF.

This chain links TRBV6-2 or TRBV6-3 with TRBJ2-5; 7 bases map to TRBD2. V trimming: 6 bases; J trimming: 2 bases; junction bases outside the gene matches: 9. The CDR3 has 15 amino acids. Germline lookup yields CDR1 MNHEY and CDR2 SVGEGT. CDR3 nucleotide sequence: TGTGCCAGCAGCGAGAAGCGGGGCAAACAAGAGACCCAGTACTTC. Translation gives CASSEKRGKQETQYF.

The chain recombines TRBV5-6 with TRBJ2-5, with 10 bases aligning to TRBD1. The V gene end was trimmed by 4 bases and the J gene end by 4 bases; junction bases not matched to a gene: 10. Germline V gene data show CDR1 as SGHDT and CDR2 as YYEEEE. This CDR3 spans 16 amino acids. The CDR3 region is CASSPSRDRGVETQYF. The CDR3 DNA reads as TGTGCCAGCAGCCCCTCGAGGGACAGGGGCGTAGAGACCCAGTACTTC.

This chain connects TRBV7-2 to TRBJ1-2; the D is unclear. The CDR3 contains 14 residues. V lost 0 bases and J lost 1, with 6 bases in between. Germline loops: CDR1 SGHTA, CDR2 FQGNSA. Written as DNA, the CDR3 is TGTGCCAGCAGCTTAGCCGGGTATAACTATGGCTACACCTTC. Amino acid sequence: CASSLAGYNYGYTF.

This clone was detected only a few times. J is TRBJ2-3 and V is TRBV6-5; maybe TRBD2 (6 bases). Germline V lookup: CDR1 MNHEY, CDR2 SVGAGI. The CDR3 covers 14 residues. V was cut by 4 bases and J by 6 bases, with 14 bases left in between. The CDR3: CASSLSPEGDTQYF. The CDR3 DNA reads TGTGCCAGCAGTTTATCCCCGGAGGGGGATACGCAGTATTTT.

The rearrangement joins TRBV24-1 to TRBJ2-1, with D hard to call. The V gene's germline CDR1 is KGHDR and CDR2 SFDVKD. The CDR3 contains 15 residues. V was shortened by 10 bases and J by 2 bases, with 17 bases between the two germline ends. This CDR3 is CATSSALGAYNEQFF. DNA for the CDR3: TGTGCCACTTCCTCAGCGCTAGGTGCCTACAATGAGCAGTTCTTC.

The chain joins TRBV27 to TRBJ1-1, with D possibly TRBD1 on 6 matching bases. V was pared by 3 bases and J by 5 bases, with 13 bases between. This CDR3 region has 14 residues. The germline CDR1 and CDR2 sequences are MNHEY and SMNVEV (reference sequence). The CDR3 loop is CASSFLGARTEAFF. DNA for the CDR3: TGTGCCAGCAGTTTTCTGGGGGCGCGAACTGAAGCTTTCTTT.

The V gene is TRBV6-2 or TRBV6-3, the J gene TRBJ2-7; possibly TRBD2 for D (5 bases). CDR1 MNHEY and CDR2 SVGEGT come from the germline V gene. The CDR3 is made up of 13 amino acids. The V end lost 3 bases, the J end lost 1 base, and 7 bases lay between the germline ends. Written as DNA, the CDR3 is TGTGCCAGCAGTTATTCGGGGTCCTACGAGCAGTACTTC. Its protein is CASSYSGSYEQYF.